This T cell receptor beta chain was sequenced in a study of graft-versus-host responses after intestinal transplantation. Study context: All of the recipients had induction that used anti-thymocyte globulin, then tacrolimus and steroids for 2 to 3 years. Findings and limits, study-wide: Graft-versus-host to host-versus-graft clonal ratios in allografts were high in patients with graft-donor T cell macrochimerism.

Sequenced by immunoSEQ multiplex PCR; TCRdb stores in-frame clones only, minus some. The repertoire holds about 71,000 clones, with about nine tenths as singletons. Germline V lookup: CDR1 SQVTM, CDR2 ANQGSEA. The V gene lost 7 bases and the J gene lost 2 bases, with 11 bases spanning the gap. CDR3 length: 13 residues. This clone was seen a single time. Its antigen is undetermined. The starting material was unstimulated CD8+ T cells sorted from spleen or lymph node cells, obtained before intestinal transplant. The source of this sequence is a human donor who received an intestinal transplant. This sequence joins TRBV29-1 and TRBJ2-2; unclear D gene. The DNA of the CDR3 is TGCAGCGCCCCAGAGGATAACACCGGGGAGCTGTTTTTT. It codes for CSAPEDNTGELFF.